The T cell receptor beta chain described here comes from a study of beta chain features in type 1 diabetes. In the case of this clone: Its target is unknown.

Every bit of the isolated RNA underwent reverse transcription, so sequencing read expressed TCRB transcripts. Sequenced by immunoSEQ multiplex PCR; TCRdb stores in-frame clones only, minus some. The table has approximately 60,000 clones, roughly 52% seen once. General observations from the study: Shorter TCRB CDR3s, moderately but significantly so, marked every one of the four CD4+ subsets in Type 1 diabetes patients. Fewer junction insertions and more nucleotide deletions appeared in type 1 diabetes patients.

The CDR3 length is 15 residues. Trimming cost V 3 bases and J 8 bases, with 18 bases left between them. The germline V gene encodes CDR1 SGDLS and CDR2 YYNGEE. Sequencing was carried out using Tregs from blood. This rearrangement joins TRBV9 to TRBJ2-1, with D perhaps matching TRBD2 (7 bases). This receptor was obtained from a woman between 35 and 50 years old with type 1 diabetes. The CDR3 nucleotides read TGTGCCAGCAGCGGCTCTGGGGGGGCTTTATATGAGCAGTTCTTC. This sequence encodes CASSGSGGALYEQFF.